This T cell receptor (beta chain) is from a study of shared clonotypes between healthy human individuals. Naive CD8 populations comprised CD45RO-negative cells positively selected for CCR7, excluding terminally differentiated effector memory CD45RA+ cells. Healthy and HIV-negative, the adult donors had no recent acute infections or vaccinations. Profiling relied on immunoSEQ multiplex PCR, and the TCRdb table lists in-frame clones only, not all of them. The data hold about 1.9 million clones, with about 94% observed a single time. The sequenced sample was naive CD8+ T cells from PBMCs. The clonotype was recovered from a man between 18 and 35 years old in good health. Some clones in this sample may be carry-over from other donors' samples.

The CDR3 sequence: CASSLGNGGTPFIPIYF. The CDR3 DNA reads as TGTGCCAGCAGCTTAGGGAATGGGGGGACGCCGTTTATACCCATATATTTT. The chain carries TRBV7-8 and TRBJ1-3, with D possibly matching TRBD1 (5 bases). Germline V gives CDR1 SGHVS, CDR2 FQNEAQ. Trimming cost V 1 base and J 11 bases, with 24 bases left between them. CDR3 length: 17 residues.